The entry that follows covers one TCR beta chain sequence. Its target is unknown. From germline, CDR1 is MNHEY and CDR2 SMNVEV (reference sequence). V lost 5 bases and J 5 bases, leaving 18 bases between the germline ends. The CDR3 has 15 residues. This entry belongs to a study of cytomegalovirus exposure and HLA in healthy donors. Separation from the roughly 700-subject first cohort characterized the approximately 120-subject validation cohort, to which the donors belonged. Only in-frame clones appear in the TCRdb table, and some are missing; sequencing was by immunoSEQ multiplex PCR. This table holds some 140,000 clones, approximately 84% found once. Study-level points and caveats: Subsequent analysis showed first-cohort TCR clusters tending to co-occur in more than 90 validation repertoires. The study listed roughly 150 cytomegalovirus-associated TCR beta chains.

This chain joins TRBV27 and TRBJ2-5; a weak D match, TRBD2 (6 bases). The sequence was obtained from a young man in good health and CMV-seropositive. The material sequenced was PBMCs. CDR3 amino acids: CASSPGTQGRETQYF. The DNA for the CDR3 is TGTGCCAGCAGTCCCGGGACTCAAGGTCGGGAGACCCAGTACTTC.